Sequencing of this T cell receptor (beta chain) was carried out in a study of siplizumab effects on memory and regulatory T cells. Overall study results and limits: Siplizumab produced a significant reduction in alloreactive sequences that were traceable to unstimulated CD4+ memory cells.

Assay used: immunoSEQ multiplex PCR; TCRdb lists only in-frame clones, some missing. Seen here are roughly 100,000 clones, about 94% observed once, and the top ten hold 1.1%. On this clone itself: The antigen is unknown.

CDR3 length: 13 amino acids. Trimming stripped 7 bases from V and 7 bases from J, with 16 bases between. Germline V lookup: CDR1 MNHNS, CDR2 SASEGT. Sequencing input: CD4+ T cells sorted from blood. The origin of this receptor is a human donor in good health. The chain uses TRBV6-1 and TRBJ1-2, with D possibly matching TRBD1 (6 bases). CDR3 residues: CASMLRQDGGYTF. CDR3 sequence (DNA): TGTGCCAGCATGTTGCGACAGGATGGTGGCTACACCTTC.